The subject of this entry is one T cell receptor (beta chain). Germline CDR1 MNHEY, CDR2 SMNVEV (reference sequence). The CDR3 has 15 residues. V gave up 6 bases and J gave up 3 bases; unmatched junction bases: 10. The data are from a study of blood T cell repertoires in COVID-19. Overall study context: There were acute and convalescent COVID-19 samples, and they came from the United States, Italy and Spain. In each case, the material was cDNA or gDNA derived from T cells, B-cell-depleted T cells, or PBMCs.

As originally analysed: How many nucleated cells were present was estimated from reference gene primer amplification. The assay was immunoSEQ multiplex PCR, and TCRdb's table has in-frame clones only and misses some. For V, J and clone size, that table is used; D and trimming come from the DNA. Here the sample spans approximately 63,000 clones, about nine tenths being singletons. Sample: peripheral blood. The rearrangement joins TRBV27 to TRBJ1-1; the match to TRBD1 covers 7 bases. The receptor was derived from a human donor in a cohort sampled during active COVID-19. CDR3 residues: CASSPGRGLDTEAFF. For the CDR3, the DNA is TGTGCCAGCAGCCCAGGAAGGGGGCTTGACACTGAAGCTTTCTTT.